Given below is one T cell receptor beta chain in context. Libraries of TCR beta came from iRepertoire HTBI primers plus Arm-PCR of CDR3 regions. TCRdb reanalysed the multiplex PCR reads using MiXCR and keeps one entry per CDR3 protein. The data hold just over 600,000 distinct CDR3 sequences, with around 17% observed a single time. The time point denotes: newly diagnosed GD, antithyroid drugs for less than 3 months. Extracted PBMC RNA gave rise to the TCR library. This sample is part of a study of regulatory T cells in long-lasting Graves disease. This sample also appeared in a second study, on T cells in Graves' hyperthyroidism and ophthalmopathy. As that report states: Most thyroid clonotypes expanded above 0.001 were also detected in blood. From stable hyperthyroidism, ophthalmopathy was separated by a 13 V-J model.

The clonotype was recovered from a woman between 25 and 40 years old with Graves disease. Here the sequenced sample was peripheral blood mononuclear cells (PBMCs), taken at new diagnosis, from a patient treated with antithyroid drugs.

Written as DNA, the CDR3 is TGTGCCAGCTCACCCGGACAGGGTAATTCCGGCTACACCTTC. Translation: CASSPGQGNSGYTF. This chain joins TRBV18 and TRBJ1-2; 8 nucleotides align to TRBD1. From germline, CDR1 is KGHSH and CDR2 LQKENI. The CDR3 extends over 14 amino acids. V gave up 3 bases and J gave up 8 bases; unmatched junction bases: 8.